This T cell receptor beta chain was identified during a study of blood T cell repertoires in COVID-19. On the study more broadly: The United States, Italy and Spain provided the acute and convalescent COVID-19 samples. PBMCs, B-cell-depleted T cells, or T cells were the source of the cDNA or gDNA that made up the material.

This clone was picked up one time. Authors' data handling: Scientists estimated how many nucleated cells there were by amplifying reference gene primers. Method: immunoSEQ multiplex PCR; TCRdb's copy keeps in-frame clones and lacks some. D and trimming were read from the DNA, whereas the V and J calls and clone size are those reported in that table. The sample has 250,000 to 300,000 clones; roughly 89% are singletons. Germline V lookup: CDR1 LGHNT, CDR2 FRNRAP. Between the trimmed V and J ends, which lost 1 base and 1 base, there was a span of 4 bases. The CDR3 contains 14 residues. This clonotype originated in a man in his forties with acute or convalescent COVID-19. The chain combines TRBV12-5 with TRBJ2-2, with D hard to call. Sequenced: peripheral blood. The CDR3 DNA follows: TGTGCTAGTGGTTTGGGACAGAACACCGGGGAGCTGTTTTTT. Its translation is CASGLGQNTGELFF.